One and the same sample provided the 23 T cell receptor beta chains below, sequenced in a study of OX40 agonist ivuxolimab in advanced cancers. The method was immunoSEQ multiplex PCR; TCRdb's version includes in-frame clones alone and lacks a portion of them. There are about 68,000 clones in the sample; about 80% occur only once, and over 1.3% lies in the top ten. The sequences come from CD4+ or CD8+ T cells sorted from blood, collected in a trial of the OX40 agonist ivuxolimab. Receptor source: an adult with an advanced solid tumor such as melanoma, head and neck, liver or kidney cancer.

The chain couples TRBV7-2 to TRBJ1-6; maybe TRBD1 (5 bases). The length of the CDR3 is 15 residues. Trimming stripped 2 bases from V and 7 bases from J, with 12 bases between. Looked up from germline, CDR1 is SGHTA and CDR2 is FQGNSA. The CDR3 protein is CASSLRGGHNSPLHF. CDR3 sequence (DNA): TGTGCCAGCAGCTTAAGGGGTGGGCACAATTCACCCCTCCACTTT.

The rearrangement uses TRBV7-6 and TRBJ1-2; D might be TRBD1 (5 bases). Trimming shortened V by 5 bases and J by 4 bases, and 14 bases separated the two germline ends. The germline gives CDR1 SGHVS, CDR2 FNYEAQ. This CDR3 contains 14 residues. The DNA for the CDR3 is TGTGCCAGCAGCCCCCGAGGGGCAACCTATGGCTACACCTTC. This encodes CASSPRGATYGYTF.

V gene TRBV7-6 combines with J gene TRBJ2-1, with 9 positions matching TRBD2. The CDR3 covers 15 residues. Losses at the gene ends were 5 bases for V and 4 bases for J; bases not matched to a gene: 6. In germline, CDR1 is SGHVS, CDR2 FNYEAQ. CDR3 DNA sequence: TGTGCCAGCAGCCCTGGGGCGGGGGGGTACAATGAGCAGTTCTTC. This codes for CASSPGAGGYNEQFF.

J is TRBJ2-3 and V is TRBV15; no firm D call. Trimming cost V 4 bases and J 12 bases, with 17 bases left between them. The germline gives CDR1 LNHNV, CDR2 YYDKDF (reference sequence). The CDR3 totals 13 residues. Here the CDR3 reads CATSNPPPEPQYF. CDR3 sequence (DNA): TGTGCCACCAGCAATCCCCCCCCCGAACCCCAGTATTTT.

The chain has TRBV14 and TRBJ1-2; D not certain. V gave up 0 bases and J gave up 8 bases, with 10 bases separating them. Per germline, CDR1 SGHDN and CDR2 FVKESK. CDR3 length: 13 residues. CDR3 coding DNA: TGTGCCAGCAGCCAAGACTCAGGTGGCGGCTACACCTTC. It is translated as CASSQDSGGGYTF.

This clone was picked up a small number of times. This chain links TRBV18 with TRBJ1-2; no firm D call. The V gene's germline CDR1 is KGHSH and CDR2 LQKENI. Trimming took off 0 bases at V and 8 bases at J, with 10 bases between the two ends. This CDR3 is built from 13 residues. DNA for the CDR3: TGTGCCAGCTCACCACCGGGGATGGTAGGCTACACCTTC. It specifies CASSPPGMVGYTF.

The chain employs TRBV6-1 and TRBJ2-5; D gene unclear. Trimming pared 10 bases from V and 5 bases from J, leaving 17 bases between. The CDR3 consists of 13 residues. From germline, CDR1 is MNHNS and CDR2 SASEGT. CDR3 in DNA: TGTGCCAACGGACCAAGCCAATGGGAGACCCAGTACTTC. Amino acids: CANGPSQWETQYF.

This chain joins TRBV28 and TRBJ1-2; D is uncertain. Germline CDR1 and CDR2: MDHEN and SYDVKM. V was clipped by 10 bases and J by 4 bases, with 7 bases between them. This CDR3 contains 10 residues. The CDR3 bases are TGTGCCACCGCGGCCTATGGCTACACCTTC. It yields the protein CATAAYGYTF.

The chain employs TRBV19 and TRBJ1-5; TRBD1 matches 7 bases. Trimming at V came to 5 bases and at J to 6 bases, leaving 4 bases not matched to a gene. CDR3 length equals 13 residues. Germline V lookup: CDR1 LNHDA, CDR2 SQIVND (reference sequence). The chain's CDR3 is CASSVKGAQPQHF. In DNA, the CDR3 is TGTGCCAGTAGTGTGAAGGGGGCTCAGCCCCAGCATTTT.

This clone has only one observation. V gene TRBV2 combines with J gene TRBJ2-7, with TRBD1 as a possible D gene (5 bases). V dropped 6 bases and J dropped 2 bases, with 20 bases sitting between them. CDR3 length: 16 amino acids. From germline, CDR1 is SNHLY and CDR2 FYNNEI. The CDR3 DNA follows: TGTGCCAGCAGCCCCCAAGCAGGGCCGATCACCTACGAGCAGTACTTC. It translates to CASSPQAGPITYEQYF.

CDR3 bases: TGTGCCAGCACCCCCGGAATCGGTTTCGCAGATACGCAGTATTTT. Translating it yields CASTPGIGFADTQYF. The chain uses TRBV11-2 and TRBJ2-3; D is uncertain. This CDR3 region has 15 residues. With 7 bases removed from V and 4 bases from J, the gap between germline ends came to 18 bases. Germline CDR1 is SGHAT and CDR2 is FQNNGV.

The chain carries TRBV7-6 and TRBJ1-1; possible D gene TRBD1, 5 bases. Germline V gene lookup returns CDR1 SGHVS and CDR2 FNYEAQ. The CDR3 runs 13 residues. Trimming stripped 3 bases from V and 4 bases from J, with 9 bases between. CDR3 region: CASSLGGVTEAFF. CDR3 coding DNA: TGTGCCAGCAGCTTGGGGGGGGTCACTGAAGCTTTCTTT.

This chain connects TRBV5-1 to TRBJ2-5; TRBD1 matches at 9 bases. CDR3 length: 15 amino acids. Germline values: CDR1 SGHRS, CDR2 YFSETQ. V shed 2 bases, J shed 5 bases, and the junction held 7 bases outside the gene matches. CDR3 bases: TGCGCCAGCAGCTTCCGGACAGGGGAGGCGGAGACCCAGTACTTC. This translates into CASSFRTGEAETQYF.

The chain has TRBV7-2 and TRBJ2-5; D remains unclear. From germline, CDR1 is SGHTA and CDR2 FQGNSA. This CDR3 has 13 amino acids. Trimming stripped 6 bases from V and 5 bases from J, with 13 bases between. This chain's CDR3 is CASSSDLGETQYF. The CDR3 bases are TGTGCCAGCAGTTCGGACCTGGGGGAGACCCAGTACTTC.

CDR3 sequence reads: CASSGTMRTEAFF. The CDR3 nucleotides are TGTGCCAGCAGTGGGACAATGAGGACTGAAGCTTTCTTT. V is TRBV2 and J is TRBJ1-1; perhaps TRBD1 as D (5 bases). Trimming took 4 bases from V and 5 from J, leaving 11 bases between them. Germline V lookup: CDR1 SNHLY, CDR2 FYNNEI. The CDR3 runs to 13 residues.

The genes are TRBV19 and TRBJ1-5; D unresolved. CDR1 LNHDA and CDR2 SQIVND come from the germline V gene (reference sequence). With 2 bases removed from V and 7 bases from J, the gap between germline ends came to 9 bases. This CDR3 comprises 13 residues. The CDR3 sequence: CASSIQVRQPQHF. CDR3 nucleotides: TGTGCCAGTAGTATACAAGTGCGGCAGCCCCAGCATTTT.

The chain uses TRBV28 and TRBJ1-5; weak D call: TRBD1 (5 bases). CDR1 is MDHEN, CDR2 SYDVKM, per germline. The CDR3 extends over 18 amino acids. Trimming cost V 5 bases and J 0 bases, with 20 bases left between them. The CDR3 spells CASSHRGKGTYSNQPQHF. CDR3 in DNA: TGTGCCAGCAGTCACCGGGGGAAGGGAACTTATAGCAATCAGCCCCAGCATTTT.

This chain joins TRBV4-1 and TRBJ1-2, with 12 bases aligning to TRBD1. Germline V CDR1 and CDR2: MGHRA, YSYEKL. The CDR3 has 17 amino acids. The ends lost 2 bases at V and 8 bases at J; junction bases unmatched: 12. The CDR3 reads CASSQYVPGQGASGYTF. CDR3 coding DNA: TGCGCCAGCAGCCAATACGTCCCGGGACAGGGGGCGTCGGGCTACACCTTC.

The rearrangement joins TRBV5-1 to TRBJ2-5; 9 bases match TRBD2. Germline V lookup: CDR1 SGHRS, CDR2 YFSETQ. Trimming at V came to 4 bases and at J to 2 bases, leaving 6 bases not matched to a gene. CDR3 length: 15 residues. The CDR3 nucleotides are TGCGCCAGCAGCCGGCGGGGGGGCAGTCAAGAGACCCAGTACTTC. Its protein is CASSRRGGSQETQYF.

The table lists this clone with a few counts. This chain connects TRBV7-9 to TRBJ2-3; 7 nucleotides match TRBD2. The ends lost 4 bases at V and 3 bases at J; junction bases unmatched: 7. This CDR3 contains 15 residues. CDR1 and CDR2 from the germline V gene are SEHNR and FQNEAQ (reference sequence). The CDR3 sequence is CASSSRAGTTDTQYF. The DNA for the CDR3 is TGTGCCAGCAGCTCAAGAGCGGGGACGACAGATACGCAGTATTTT.

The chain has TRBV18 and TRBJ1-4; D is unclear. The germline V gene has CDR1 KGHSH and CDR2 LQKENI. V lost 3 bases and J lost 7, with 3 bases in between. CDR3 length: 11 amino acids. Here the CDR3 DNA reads TGTGCCAGCTCACCCGGTGAAAAACTGTTTTTT. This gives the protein CASSPGEKLFF.

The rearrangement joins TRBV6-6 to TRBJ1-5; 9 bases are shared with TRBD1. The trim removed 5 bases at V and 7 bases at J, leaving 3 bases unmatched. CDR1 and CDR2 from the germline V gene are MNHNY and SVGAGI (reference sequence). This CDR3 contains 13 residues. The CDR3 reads CASSGQGTQPQHF. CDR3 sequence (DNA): TGTGCCAGCAGTGGACAGGGGACCCAGCCCCAGCATTTT.

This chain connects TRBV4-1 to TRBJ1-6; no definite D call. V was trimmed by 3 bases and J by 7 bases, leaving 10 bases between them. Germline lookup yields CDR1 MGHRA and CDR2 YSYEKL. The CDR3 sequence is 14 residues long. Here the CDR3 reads CASSQRPENSPLHF. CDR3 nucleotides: TGCGCCAGCAGCCAGCGGCCGGAAAATTCACCCCTCCACTTT.